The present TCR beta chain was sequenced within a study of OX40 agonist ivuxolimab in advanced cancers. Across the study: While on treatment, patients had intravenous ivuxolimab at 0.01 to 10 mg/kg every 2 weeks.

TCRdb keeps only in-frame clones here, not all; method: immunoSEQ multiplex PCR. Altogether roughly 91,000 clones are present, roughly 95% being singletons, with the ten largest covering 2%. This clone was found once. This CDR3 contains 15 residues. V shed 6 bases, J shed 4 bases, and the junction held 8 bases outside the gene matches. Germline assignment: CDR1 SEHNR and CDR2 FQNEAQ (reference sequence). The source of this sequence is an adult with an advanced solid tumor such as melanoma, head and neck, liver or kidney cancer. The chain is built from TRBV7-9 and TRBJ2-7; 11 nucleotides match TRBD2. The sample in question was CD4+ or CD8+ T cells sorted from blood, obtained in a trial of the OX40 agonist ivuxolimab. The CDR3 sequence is CASSSLAGGPYEQYF. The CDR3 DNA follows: TGTGCCAGCAGTTCCCTAGCGGGAGGACCTTACGAGCAGTACTTC.